The rows below give T cell receptor beta chains drawn from one sample of a study of T-cell memory formation after mild COVID-19. TCRdb recomputed calls from the 5' RACE reads with MiXCR, one row per CDR3 protein. This sample has roughly 130,000 distinct CDR3 sequences, with about a sixth found just once. Sequencing input: PBMCs or a T cell subset sorted from them (not recorded which). Source of these receptors: a man aged 18 to 29 who had mild COVID-19 (a few samples of this study predate the infection). Cell type and time point are not known. The CDR3 runs from the conserved cysteine through the conserved F or W.

j_call: TRBJ1-1; v_call: TRBV12-3/TRBV12-4; cdr3_length: 15; cdr3_aa: CASSHRVVTNTEAFF
j_call: TRBJ2-1; v_call: TRBV24-1; cdr3_length: 14; cdr3_aa: CATSDPRGGNEQFF
j_call: TRBJ2-3; v_call: TRBV7-2; cdr3_length: 15; cdr3_aa: CASSFSGSRTDTQYF
j_call: TRBJ1-1; v_call: TRBV7-6; cdr3_length: 13; cdr3_aa: CASSLAGGYEAFF
j_call: TRBJ1-5; v_call: TRBV21-1; cdr3_length: 15; cdr3_aa: CASSETGAYNQPQHF
j_call: TRBJ1-3; v_call: TRBV7-6; cdr3_length: 17; cdr3_aa: CASSLTPLGAGGNTIYF
j_call: TRBJ1-2; v_call: TRBV7-3; cdr3_length: 14; cdr3_aa: CASSSAPGGYGYTF
j_call: TRBJ2-4; v_call: TRBV12-3/TRBV12-4; cdr3_length: 13; cdr3_aa: CASSITSDRAYYF
j_call: TRBJ2-4; v_call: TRBV9; cdr3_length: 15; cdr3_aa: CASSGQWGGGNIQYF
j_call: TRBJ1-6; v_call: TRBV4-2; cdr3_length: 15; cdr3_aa: CASSQDGNSYSPLHF
j_call: TRBJ1-1; v_call: TRBV4-1; cdr3_length: 14; cdr3_aa: CASSQESAATEAFF
j_call: TRBJ1-1; v_call: TRBV6-5; cdr3_length: 14; cdr3_aa: CASSYSRGALGAFF
j_call: TRBJ2-7; v_call: TRBV9; cdr3_length: 14; cdr3_aa: CASRTGQLTYEQYF
j_call: TRBJ1-2; v_call: TRBV3-1; cdr3_length: 14; cdr3_aa: CASSQMGGSYGYTF
j_call: TRBJ1-4; v_call: TRBV6-6; cdr3_length: 14; cdr3_aa: CASSYLATNEKLFF
j_call: TRBJ1-1; v_call: TRBV29-1; cdr3_length: 12; cdr3_aa: CSGGTGNTEAFF
j_call: TRBJ2-5; v_call: TRBV25-1; cdr3_length: 17; cdr3_aa: CASSHLPSGGFQETQYF
j_call: TRBJ2-1; v_call: TRBV5-6; cdr3_length: 13; cdr3_aa: CASSLIRGDEQFF
j_call: TRBJ2-5; v_call: TRBV11-2; cdr3_length: 14; cdr3_aa: CASSFFGGQETQYF
j_call: TRBJ1-3; v_call: TRBV5-1; cdr3_length: 14; cdr3_aa: CASSLVGPGNTIYF
j_call: TRBJ1-6; v_call: TRBV30; cdr3_length: 14; cdr3_aa: CAWGRSSYNSPLHF
j_call: TRBJ1-2; v_call: TRBV25-1; cdr3_length: 13; cdr3_aa: CASEGGTGNGYTF
j_call: TRBJ1-1; v_call: TRBV6-6; cdr3_length: 16; cdr3_aa: CASSSSGQGAHTEAFF
j_call: TRBJ2-7; v_call: TRBV6-5; cdr3_length: 14; cdr3_aa: CASSYSRDGNEQYF
j_call: TRBJ2-3; v_call: TRBV30; cdr3_length: 13; cdr3_aa: CAWSTSSLDTQYF
j_call: TRBJ1-1; v_call: TRBV5-1; cdr3_length: 11; cdr3_aa: CASTGGTEAFF
j_call: TRBJ2-6; v_call: TRBV5-1; cdr3_length: 14; cdr3_aa: CASRDSSGANVLTF
j_call: TRBJ2-1; v_call: TRBV7-9; cdr3_length: 15; cdr3_aa: CASSLWLAGLDEQFF
j_call: TRBJ1-6; v_call: TRBV15; cdr3_length: 14; cdr3_aa: CATSRVRYNSPLHF
j_call: TRBJ2-1; v_call: TRBV6-5; cdr3_length: 15; cdr3_aa: CASSYFASGGYEQFF
j_call: TRBJ2-3; v_call: TRBV7-9; cdr3_length: 14; cdr3_aa: CASSTAAATDTQYF
j_call: TRBJ1-1; v_call: TRBV7-2; cdr3_length: 14; cdr3_aa: CASTIRRGNTEAFF
j_call: TRBJ2-5; v_call: TRBV5-1; cdr3_length: 16; cdr3_aa: CASSLVPTGLQETQYF
j_call: TRBJ1-1; v_call: TRBV5-1; cdr3_length: 13; cdr3_aa: CASTGQENTEAFF
j_call: TRBJ1-6; v_call: TRBV6-4; cdr3_length: 14; cdr3_aa: CASSDHRDGSPLHF
j_call: TRBJ2-1; v_call: TRBV7-8; cdr3_length: 13; cdr3_aa: CASSLARMDEQFF
j_call: TRBJ2-5; v_call: TRBV7-2; cdr3_length: 14; cdr3_aa: CASSVSGGQETQYF
j_call: TRBJ2-5; v_call: TRBV12-3/TRBV12-4; cdr3_length: 17; cdr3_aa: CASSLQSSGGFQETQYF
j_call: TRBJ2-1; v_call: TRBV6-6; cdr3_length: 14; cdr3_aa: CASSSSRLAGEQFF
j_call: TRBJ2-3; v_call: TRBV7-2; cdr3_length: 14; cdr3_aa: CASSPPSGVYTQYF
j_call: TRBJ1-2; v_call: TRBV29-1; cdr3_length: 13; cdr3_aa: CSVKTDSTYGYTF
j_call: TRBJ2-3; v_call: TRBV4-3; cdr3_length: 16; cdr3_aa: CASSHRTGKGTDTQYF
j_call: TRBJ2-5; v_call: TRBV7-9; cdr3_length: 16; cdr3_aa: CASSRATSGSQETQYF